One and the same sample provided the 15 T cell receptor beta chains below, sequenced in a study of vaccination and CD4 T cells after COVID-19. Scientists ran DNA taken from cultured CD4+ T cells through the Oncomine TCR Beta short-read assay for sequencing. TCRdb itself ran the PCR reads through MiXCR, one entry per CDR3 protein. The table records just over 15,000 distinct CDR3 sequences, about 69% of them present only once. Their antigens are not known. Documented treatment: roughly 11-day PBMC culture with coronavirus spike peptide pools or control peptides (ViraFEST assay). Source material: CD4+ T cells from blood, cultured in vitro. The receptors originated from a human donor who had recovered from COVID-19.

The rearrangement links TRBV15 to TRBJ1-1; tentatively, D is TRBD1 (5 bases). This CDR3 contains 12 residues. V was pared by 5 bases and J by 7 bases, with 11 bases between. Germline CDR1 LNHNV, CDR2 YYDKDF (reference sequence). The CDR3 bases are TGTGCCACCAGCGTGACAGAAAGTGAAGCTTTCTTT. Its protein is CATSVTESEAFF.

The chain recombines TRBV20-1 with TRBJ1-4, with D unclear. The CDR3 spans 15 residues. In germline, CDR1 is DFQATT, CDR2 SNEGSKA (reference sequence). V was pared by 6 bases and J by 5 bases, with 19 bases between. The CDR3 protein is CSALPGIPTNEKLFF. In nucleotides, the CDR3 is TGCAGTGCCCTTCCGGGGATTCCCACCAATGAAAAACTGTTTTTT.

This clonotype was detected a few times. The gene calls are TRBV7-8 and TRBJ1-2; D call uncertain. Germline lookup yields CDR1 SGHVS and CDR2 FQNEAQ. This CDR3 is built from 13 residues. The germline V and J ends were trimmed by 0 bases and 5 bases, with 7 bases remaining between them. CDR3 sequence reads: CASSLARGYGYTF. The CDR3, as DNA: TGTGCCAGCAGCTTAGCCCGTGGGTATGGCTACACCTTC.

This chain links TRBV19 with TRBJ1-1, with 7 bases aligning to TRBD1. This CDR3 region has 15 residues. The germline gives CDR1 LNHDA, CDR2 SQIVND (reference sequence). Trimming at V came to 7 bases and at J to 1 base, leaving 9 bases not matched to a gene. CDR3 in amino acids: CASTPGGTANTEAFF. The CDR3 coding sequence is TGTGCCAGTACCCCTGGGGGGACAGCGAACACTGAAGCTTTCTTT.

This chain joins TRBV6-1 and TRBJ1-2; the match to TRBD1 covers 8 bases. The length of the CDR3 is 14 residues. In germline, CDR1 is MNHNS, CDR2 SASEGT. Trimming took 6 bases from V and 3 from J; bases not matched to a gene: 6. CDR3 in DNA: TGTGCCAGCAGGGACAGGGTTGGCTACTATGGCTACACCTTC. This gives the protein CASRDRVGYYGYTF.

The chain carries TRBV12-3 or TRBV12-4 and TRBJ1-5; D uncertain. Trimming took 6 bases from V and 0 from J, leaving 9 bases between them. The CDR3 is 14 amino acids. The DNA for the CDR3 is TGTGCCAGCAGCCTTTTGAATAGCAATCAGCCCCAGCATTTT. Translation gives CASSLLNSNQPQHF.

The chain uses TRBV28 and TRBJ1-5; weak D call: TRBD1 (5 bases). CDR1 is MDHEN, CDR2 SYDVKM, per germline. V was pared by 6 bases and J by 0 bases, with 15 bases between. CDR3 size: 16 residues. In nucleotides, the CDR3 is TGTGCCAGCAGAGAGAGGTGGGGGGTTAGCAATCAGCCCCAGCATTTT. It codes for CASRERWGVSNQPQHF.

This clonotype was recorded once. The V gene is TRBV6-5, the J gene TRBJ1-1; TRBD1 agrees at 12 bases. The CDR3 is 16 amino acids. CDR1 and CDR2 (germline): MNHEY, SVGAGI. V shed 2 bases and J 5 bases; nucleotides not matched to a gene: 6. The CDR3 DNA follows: TGTGCCAGCAGTTACCCACCGGGACAGGGGGCAACTGAAGCTTTCTTT. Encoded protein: CASSYPPGQGATEAFF.

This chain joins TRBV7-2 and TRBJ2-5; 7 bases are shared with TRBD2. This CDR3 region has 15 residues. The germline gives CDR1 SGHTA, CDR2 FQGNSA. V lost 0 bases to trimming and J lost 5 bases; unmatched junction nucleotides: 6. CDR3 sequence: CASSLAGTMGETQYF. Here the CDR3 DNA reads TGTGCCAGCAGCTTAGCGGGGACTATGGGCGAGACCCAGTACTTC.

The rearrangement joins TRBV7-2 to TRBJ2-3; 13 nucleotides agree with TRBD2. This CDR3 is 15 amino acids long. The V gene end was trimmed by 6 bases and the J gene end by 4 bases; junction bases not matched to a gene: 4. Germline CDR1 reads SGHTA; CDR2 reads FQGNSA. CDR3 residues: CASRPTSGRADTQYF. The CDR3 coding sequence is TGTGCCAGCAGGCCAACTAGCGGGAGGGCAGATACGCAGTATTTT.

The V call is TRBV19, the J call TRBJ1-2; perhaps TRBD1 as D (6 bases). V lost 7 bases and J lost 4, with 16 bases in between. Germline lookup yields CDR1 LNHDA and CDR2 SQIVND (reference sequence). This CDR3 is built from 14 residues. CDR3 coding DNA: TGTGCCAGTATGGAATTCGACAGGAGCTATGGCTACACCTTC. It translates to CASMEFDRSYGYTF.

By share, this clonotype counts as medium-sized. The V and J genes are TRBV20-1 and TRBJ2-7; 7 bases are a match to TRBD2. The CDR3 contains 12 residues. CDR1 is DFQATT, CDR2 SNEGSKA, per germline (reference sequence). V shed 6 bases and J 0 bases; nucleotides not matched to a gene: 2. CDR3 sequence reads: CSAGTTSYEQYF. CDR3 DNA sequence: TGCAGTGCCGGGACTACCTCCTACGAGCAGTACTTC.

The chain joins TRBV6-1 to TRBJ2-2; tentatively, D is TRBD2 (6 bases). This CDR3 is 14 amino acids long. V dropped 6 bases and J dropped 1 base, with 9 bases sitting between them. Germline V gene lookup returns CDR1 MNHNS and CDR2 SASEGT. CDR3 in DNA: TGTGCCAGCAGGGCGGGACTGAACACCGGGGAGCTGTTTTTT. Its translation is CASRAGLNTGELFF.

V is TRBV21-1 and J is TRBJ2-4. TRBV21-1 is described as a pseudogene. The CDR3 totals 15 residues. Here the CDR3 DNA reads TGTGCCAGCAGGAGACGGAAATTAGCCAAAAACATTCAGTACTTC. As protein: CASRRRKLAKNIQYF.

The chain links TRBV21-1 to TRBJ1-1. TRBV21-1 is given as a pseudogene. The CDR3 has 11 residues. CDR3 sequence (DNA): TGTGCCAGCAGGTCGACACTTGAAGCTTTCTTT. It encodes CASRSTLEAFF.